The entry below gives a single T cell receptor (beta chain) sequence along with its context. Its antigen remains unidentified. This specimen comes from a study of T cell responses to AZD1222 COVID-19 vaccine. Notes on the study in general: Spike-specific TCR depth and breadth grew after two AZD1222 doses. Among those given AZD1222, only five or six were seropositive at baseline. The reported proportion of spike-specific TCRs targeting unmutated variant regions was nearly half.

Repertoires were generated with immunoSEQ multiplex PCR, while TCRdb's copy carries only in-frame clones and drops some. The sample includes under 50,000 clones, roughly 89% of them seen just once. Sequenced here: peripheral blood, sampled 28 days after the second AZD1222 dose. The receptor's source is an adult who received the AZD1222 COVID-19 vaccine.

The chain's CDR3 is CASSLGQLGEKLFF. CDR3 DNA: TGCGCCAGCAGCTTGGGACAGCTCGGGGAAAAACTGTTTTTT. This chain links TRBV5-1 with TRBJ1-4, with a weak D call TRBD1 (5 bases). V lost 0 bases and J lost 8, with 11 bases in between. Germline values: CDR1 SGHRS, CDR2 YFSETQ. The CDR3 length is 14 residues.